Following are 18 T cell receptor beta chains from one sample sequenced in a study of T-cell reconstitution after alpha-beta-depleted transplantation in children. Unique molecular identifiers tagged the TCRbeta library. Each CDR3 protein is one row after TCRdb ran MiXCR on the PCR reads. Counted here are some 350,000 distinct CDR3 sequences, about a sixth occurring once; the ten biggest clones make up approximately 44%. Specimen: PBMCs, mostly from graft donor cells, collected 360 days after TCRalphabeta/CD19-depleted stem cell transplant. The receptors shown here come from a male patient between 2 and 10 years old who had a stem cell transplant for acute lymphoblastic leukemia, so the T cells may come from the graft donor.

This clonotype was seen repeatedly, ten times or more. The chain couples TRBV20-1 to TRBJ1-2, with D tentatively TRBD1 (5 bases). V gave up 3 bases and J gave up 2 bases, with 13 bases separating them. Germline-derived CDR1 and CDR2 are DFQATT and SNEGSKA (reference sequence). The CDR3 totals 14 residues. The CDR3 DNA reads as TGCAGTGCTAGGCCGGGACTGACAAACTATGGCTACACCTTC. This encodes CSARPGLTNYGYTF.

The chain has TRBV6-2 or TRBV6-3 and TRBJ2-1; 7 nucleotides align to TRBD1. The length of the CDR3 is 14 residues. Trimming removed 4 bases from V and 8 bases from J; junction bases left unmatched: 8. Per germline, CDR1 MNHEY and CDR2 SVGEGT. CDR3 bases: TGTGCCAGCAGTTCACTCCCTAGGGGGCATGAGCAGTTCTTC. Protein product: CASSSLPRGHEQFF.

CDR3 in amino acids: CASSFQGAGETQYF. Here the CDR3 DNA reads TGTGCCAGCAGCTTCCAGGGGGCTGGCGAGACCCAGTACTTC. This chain joins TRBV7-9 and TRBJ2-5, with 8 bases that match TRBD1. Germline V CDR1 and CDR2: SEHNR, FQNEAQ (reference sequence). The CDR3 is 14 residues long. V shed 3 bases and J 5 bases; nucleotides not matched to a gene: 5.

The chain joins TRBV4-3 to TRBJ2-2; D may be TRBD1 or TRBD2 (5 bases each). The CDR3 extends over 15 amino acids. Germline-derived CDR1 and CDR2 are LGHNA and YSLEER. With 0 bases removed from V and 6 bases from J, the gap between germline ends came to 11 bases. CDR3 sequence: CASSQDQRGPGELFF. The CDR3 nucleotides read TGCGCCAGCAGCCAAGATCAACGGGGACCCGGGGAGCTGTTTTTT.

This clonotype was counted between two and nine times. The chain joins TRBV28 to TRBJ2-7; a possible D gene is TRBD2 (5 bases). CDR1 is MDHEN and CDR2 is SYDVKM in the germline V gene. The CDR3 is 14 residues long. V gave up 2 bases and J gave up 3 bases, with 11 bases separating them. CDR3 region: CASSLRGMFYEQYF. The CDR3 DNA reads TGTGCCAGCAGTTTAAGAGGGATGTTCTACGAGCAGTACTTC.

This chain connects TRBV20-1 to TRBJ2-5, with D hard to call. V dropped 2 bases and J dropped 2 bases, with 3 bases sitting between them. The V gene's germline CDR1 is DFQATT and CDR2 SNEGSKA (reference sequence). The CDR3 has 11 amino acids. CDR3 nucleotide sequence: TGCAGTGCTAGACCTCAAGAGACCCAGTACTTC. Translated, it gives CSARPQETQYF.

This clonotype has only a few counts. The gene calls are TRBV5-8 and TRBJ2-1; D ambiguous. The CDR3 sequence is 10 residues long. The V gene lost 7 bases and the J gene lost 10 bases, with 9 bases spanning the gap. Germline-derived CDR1 and CDR2 are SGHTS and YDEGEE. CDR3 residues: CASPTAEQFF. DNA of the CDR3: TGTGCCAGCCCTACCGCGGAGCAGTTCTTC.

The sample holds a few counts of this clonotype. The chain is built from TRBV25-1 and TRBJ2-2; no definite D call. V lost 0 bases and J lost 0, with 8 bases in between. The CDR3 contains 16 residues. CDR1 and CDR2 (germline): MGHDK, SYGVNS. CDR3 amino acids: CASSEYRRANTGELFF. Here the CDR3 DNA reads TGTGCCAGCAGTGAATATAGACGGGCGAACACCGGGGAGCTGTTTTTT.

This clonotype has just a few counts. A junction boundary mismatches the germline segment, possibly from a read error. The CDR3 loop reads CASSSGIAETQYF. CDR3 bases: TGTGCTAGCAGCTCAGGGATCGCGGAGACCCAGTACTTC. V and J are TRBV7-7 and TRBJ2-5; a possible D gene is TRBD1 (5 bases). Germline loops: CDR1 SSHAT, CDR2 FNYEAQ (reference sequence). The CDR3 spans 13 residues. The variable domain in full, with the rest retrieved from reference TRBV7-7 and TRBJ2-5, is GAGVSQSPRYKVTKRGQDVTLRCDPISSHATLYWYQQALGQGPEFLTYFNYEAQPDKSGLPSDRFSAERPEGSISTLTIQRTEQRDSAMYRCASSSGIAETQYFGPGTRLLVL.

The chain has TRBV29-1 and TRBJ1-1; no clear D. This CDR3 region has 14 residues. Trimming removed 4 bases at V and 0 bases at J, with 12 bases between. Germline CDR1 SQVTM, CDR2 ANQGSEA. This chain's CDR3 is CSVGLGIMNTEAFF. CDR3 DNA sequence: TGCAGCGTTGGTCTAGGGATAATGAACACTGAAGCTTTCTTT.

The V gene is TRBV20-1, the J gene TRBJ1-5; 7 nucleotides align to TRBD1. Germline values: CDR1 DFQATT, CDR2 SNEGSKA (reference sequence). This CDR3 is 12 amino acids long. Trimming removed 6 bases from V and 9 bases from J; junction bases left unmatched: 8. CDR3 region: CSALSGQAPQHF. As DNA, the CDR3 is TGCAGTGCCTTATCTGGACAGGCGCCCCAGCATTTT.

The chain is built from TRBV4-3 and TRBJ2-1; D is possibly TRBD1 (6 bases). This CDR3 is 13 amino acids long. The ends were cut back, 4 bases at V and 9 bases at J, with 13 bases in the middle. From germline, CDR1 is LGHNA and CDR2 YSLEER. In DNA, the CDR3 is TGCGCCAGCAGCCTCGGACAGAATATTGAGCAGTTCTTC. Translated: CASSLGQNIEQFF.

The genes are TRBV5-1 and TRBJ1-1; 8 positions match TRBD1. The CDR3 has 15 residues. Trimming removed 4 bases from V and 1 base from J; junction bases left unmatched: 6. CDR1 is SGHRS and CDR2 is YFSETQ in the germline V gene. CDR3 region: CASSPFGTGNTEAFF. DNA of the CDR3: TGCGCCAGCAGCCCCTTCGGGACAGGGAACACTGAAGCTTTCTTT.

The V gene is TRBV6-1, the J gene TRBJ1-4, with 10 bases fitting TRBD1. Germline loops: CDR1 MNHNS, CDR2 SASEGT. After removal of 6 bases from V and 7 bases from J, the junction contained 2 bases not matched to a gene. The CDR3 sequence is 13 residues long. CDR3 amino acids: CASRTGGSEKLFF. CDR3 nucleotides: TGTGCCAGCAGGACAGGGGGCTCTGAAAAACTGTTTTTT.

This clonotype was picked up a small number of times. The J gene is TRBJ2-3, the V gene TRBV21-1; TRBD2, as called in the table, went unchecked against the DNA. TRBV21-1 represents a pseudogene. The CDR3 length is 18 residues. CDR3 DNA: TGTGCCAGCAGCCGCGACGAGAGCGGCGGGATAGATGGAGATACGCAGTATTTT. Protein: CASSRDESGGIDGDTQYF.

The chain has TRBV27 and TRBJ2-3; D is undetermined. This CDR3 has 15 residues. Trimming left V 1 base short and J 0 bases short, with 8 bases between. The germline V gene encodes CDR1 MNHEY and CDR2 SMNVEV (reference sequence). The CDR3 DNA reads TGTGCCAGCAGTTTATATGAGACTAGCACAGATACGCAGTATTTT. Translation: CASSLYETSTDTQYF.

This clonotype was counted a few times. The V call is TRBV18, the J call TRBJ2-1, with D maybe TRBD1 (6 bases). Germline CDR1 is KGHSH and CDR2 is LQKENI. This CDR3 region has 16 residues. Between the trimmed V and J ends, which lost 6 bases and 4 bases, there was a span of 19 bases. The CDR3 region is CASSPYRVGTYNEQFF. The DNA of the CDR3 is TGTGCCAGCTCGCCCTACAGGGTGGGAACGTACAATGAGCAGTTCTTC.

This clonotype was picked up a small number of times. The CDR3, as DNA: TGTGCCAGCAGTTACGCTGGACTAGCGGGAGTTCATGAGCAGTTCTTC. Translation: CASSYAGLAGVHEQFF. J is TRBJ2-1 and V is TRBV28; 13 bases match TRBD2. The CDR3 is 16 residues long. J was trimmed by 8 bases and V by 4 bases; bases with no gene match: 8. Germline CDR1 reads MDHEN; CDR2 reads SYDVKM.